Listed below are T cell receptor beta chains from one sample, sequenced in a study of Ad26.COV2.S vaccination and SARS-CoV-2 variants. TCRdb's copy holds only in-frame clones and misses some; the assay was immunoSEQ multiplex PCR. The sample yields more than 300,000 clones, approximately 86% seen once. The source material was peripheral blood, sampled in a trial of Ad26.COV2.S vaccine versus placebo. Receptors were obtained from a person between 18 and 65 years old who received the Ad26.COV2.S COVID-19 vaccine or a placebo. Both conserved end residues are part of each CDR3. A D gene is named only where the DNA matches it firmly.

j_gene: TRBJ1-5; d_gene: -; v_gene: TRBV3-1/TRBV3-2; CDR3nt: TGTGCCAGCAGCCAAGAGGGGACAACGGGGCAGCCCCAGCATTTT; CDR3aa: CASSQEGTTGQPQHF
j_gene: TRBJ1-2; d_gene: -; v_gene: TRBV7-2; CDR3nt: TGTGCCAGCAGCCTCAGACAGGATGGCTACACCTTC; CDR3aa: CASSLRQDGYTF
j_gene: TRBJ2-2; d_gene: -; v_gene: TRBV9; CDR3nt: TGTGCCAGCAGCCTAGAGGGTCATCAGCCGAACACCGGGGAGCTGTTTTTT; CDR3aa: CASSLEGHQPNTGELFF
j_gene: TRBJ2-1; d_gene: TRBD2; v_gene: TRBV9; CDR3nt: TGTGCCAGCAGCCCCCAGAAGAGCGGGAGTTACCACGGCTACAATGAGCAGTTCTTC; CDR3aa: CASSPQKSGSYHGYNEQFF
j_gene: TRBJ1-5; d_gene: -; v_gene: TRBV28; CDR3nt: TGTGCCAGCAGTTTTCCTCCAAATCAGCCCCAGCATTTT; CDR3aa: CASSFPPNQPQHF
j_gene: TRBJ1-6; d_gene: -; v_gene: TRBV5-6; CDR3nt: TGTGCCAGCAGCTTAGGGGACTCGGGAAGTTCACCCCTCCACTTT; CDR3aa: CASSLGDSGSSPLHF
j_gene: TRBJ2-7; d_gene: TRBD2; v_gene: TRBV7-9; CDR3nt: TGTGCCAGCAGCCCCGGACTAGCGGGGCTCTCCTACGAGCAGTACTTC; CDR3aa: CASSPGLAGLSYEQYF
j_gene: TRBJ1-2; d_gene: TRBD1; v_gene: TRBV7-3; CDR3nt: TGTGCCAGCAGCACAGGACAGGATCATGGCTACACCTTC; CDR3aa: CASSTGQDHGYTF
j_gene: TRBJ1-5; d_gene: TRBD1; v_gene: TRBV19; CDR3nt: TGTGCCAGTAGTAGCGGGACAGGTCAGGGAAGAGGCAATCAGCCCCAGCATTTT; CDR3aa: CASSSGTGQGRGNQPQHF
j_gene: TRBJ2-5; d_gene: TRBD1; v_gene: TRBV19; CDR3nt: TGTGCCAGTAGTAAGGACAGGGTAGAGGAGACCCAGTACTTC; CDR3aa: CASSKDRVEETQYF
j_gene: TRBJ2-1; d_gene: -; v_gene: TRBV18; CDR3nt: TGTGCCAGCTCACCAAGACGGGTCACTACCCTACACCATGAGCAGTTCTTC; CDR3aa: CASSPRRVTTLHHEQFF
j_gene: TRBJ2-3; d_gene: -; v_gene: TRBV4-2; CDR3nt: TGTGCCAGCAGCCAAGCAAGGTACACAGATACGCAGTATTTT; CDR3aa: CASSQARYTDTQYF
j_gene: TRBJ2-6; d_gene: TRBD1; v_gene: TRBV7-9; CDR3nt: TGTGCCAGCAGCCTCAGGGGGCTAGGTGGGGCCAACGTCCTGACTTTC; CDR3aa: CASSLRGLGGANVLTF
j_gene: TRBJ1-4; d_gene: -; v_gene: TRBV23-1; CDR3nt: TGCGCCAGCGGGGGGGGGAGAAGTGAAAAACTGTTTTTT; CDR3aa: CASGGGRSEKLFF
j_gene: TRBJ1-1; d_gene: TRBD1; v_gene: TRBV6-1; CDR3nt: TGTGCCAGCAGGAGCGGGACAGCTGAAGCTTTCTTT; CDR3aa: CASRSGTAEAFF